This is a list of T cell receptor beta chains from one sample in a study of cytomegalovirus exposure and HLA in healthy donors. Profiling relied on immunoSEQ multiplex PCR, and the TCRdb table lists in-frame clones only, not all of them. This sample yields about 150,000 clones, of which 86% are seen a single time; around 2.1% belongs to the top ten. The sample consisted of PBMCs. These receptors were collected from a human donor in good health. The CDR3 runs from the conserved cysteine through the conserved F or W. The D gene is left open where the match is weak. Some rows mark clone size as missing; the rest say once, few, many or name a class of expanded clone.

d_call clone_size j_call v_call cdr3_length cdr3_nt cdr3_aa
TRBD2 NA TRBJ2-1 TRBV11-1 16 TGTGCCAGCAGCCCATTCTCAGCGGGGAACTACAATGAGCAGTTCTTC CASSPFSAGNYNEQFF
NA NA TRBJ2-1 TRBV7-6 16 TGTGCCAGCAGCTTAGAGCCGGGGGTGGGATACAATGAGCAGTTCTTC CASSLEPGVGYNEQFF
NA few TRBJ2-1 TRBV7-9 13 TGTGCCAGCAGCTTGGGTAGCCTCAATGAGCAGTTCTTC CASSLGSLNEQFF
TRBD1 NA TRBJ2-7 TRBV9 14 TGTGCCAGCAGCGTAGGGCAGGGGGTCTACGAGCAGTACTTC CASSVGQGVYEQYF
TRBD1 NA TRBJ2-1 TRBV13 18 TGTGCCAGCAGCCCCCGAAAGTCCGGGACAGGAAACTACAATGAGCAGTTCTTC CASSPRKSGTGNYNEQFF
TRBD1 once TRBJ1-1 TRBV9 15 TGTGCCAGCAGTGTCTACGGACAGGGGGCCACTGAAGCTTTCTTT CASSVYGQGATEAFF
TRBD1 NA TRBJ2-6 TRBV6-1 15 TGTGCCAGCAGTGAGACAGGGACTGGGGCCAACGTCCTGACTTTC CASSETGTGANVLTF
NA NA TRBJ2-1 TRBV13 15 TGTGCCAGCAGCCCTCCTACTAACCCCAACAATGAGCAGTTCTTC CASSPPTNPNNEQFF
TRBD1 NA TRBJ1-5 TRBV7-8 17 TGTGCCAGCAGCTTAGCGGGACAGGGGGTTGGAAATCAGCCCCAGCATTTT CASSLAGQGVGNQPQHF
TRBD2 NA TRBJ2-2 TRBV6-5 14 TGTGCCAGCAAGAACGGGGGGTCTACCGGGGAGCTGTTTTTT CASKNGGSTGELFF
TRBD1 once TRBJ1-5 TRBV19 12 TGTGCCAGTCAGGGGGACTATCAGCCCCAGCATTTT CASQGDYQPQHF
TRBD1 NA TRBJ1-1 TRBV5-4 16 TGTGCCAGCAGCTTACCGGGACAGGCCATAACCACTGAAGCTTTCTTT CASSLPGQAITTEAFF
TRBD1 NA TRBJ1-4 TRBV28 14 TGTGCCAGCAGTCGACAGGGGGGGAGTGAAAAACTGTTTTTT CASSRQGGSEKLFF
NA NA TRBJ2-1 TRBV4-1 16 TGCGCCAGCAGCCAAGATCCTCATAGCTCCTACAATGAGCAGTTCTTC CASSQDPHSSYNEQFF
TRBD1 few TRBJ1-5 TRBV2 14 TGTGCCAGCAGTGAAGCGGACAGGTTCGAGCCCCAGCATTTT CASSEADRFEPQHF
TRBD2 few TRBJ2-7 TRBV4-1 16 TGCGCCAGCAGCCAGCAGGTGCCGGGAGGACGCTACGAGCAGTACTTC CASSQQVPGGRYEQYF
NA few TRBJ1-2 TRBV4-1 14 TGCGCCAGCAGCCAAACAGCCCTTAACTATGGCTACACCTTC CASSQTALNYGYTF
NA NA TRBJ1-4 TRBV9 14 TGTGCCAGCAGCGCCCGTCCAACTAATGAAAAACTGTTTTTT CASSARPTNEKLFF
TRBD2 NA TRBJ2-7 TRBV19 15 TGTGCCAGTAGTAGAGGGGGACTAGCCGGCTACGAGCAGTACTTC CASSRGGLAGYEQYF
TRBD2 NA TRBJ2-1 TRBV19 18 TGTGCCAGTAGTATAGGTGGGGGGGTCAAGAATCGGGTCGATGAGCAGTTCTTC CASSIGGGVKNRVDEQFF
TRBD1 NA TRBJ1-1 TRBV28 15 TGTGCCAGCAGTTTAGCCACAGGGGTGAGGACTGAAGCTTTCTTT CASSLATGVRTEAFF
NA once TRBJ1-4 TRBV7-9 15 TGTGCCAGCAGCCTTAGATCTCCAACTAATGAAAAACTGTTTTTT CASSLRSPTNEKLFF
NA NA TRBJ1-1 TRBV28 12 TGTGCCAGCCATCCTATAGGGCGGGAGGCTTTCTTT CASHPIGREAFF
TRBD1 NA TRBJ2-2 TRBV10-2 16 TGCGCCAGCAGTCAGCGACAGGGTGCCGGCACCGGGGAGCTGTTTTTT CASSQRQGAGTGELFF
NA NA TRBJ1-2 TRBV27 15 TGTGCCAGCAGTTTATCTACAGGGAAGAACTATGGCTACACCTTC CASSLSTGKNYGYTF
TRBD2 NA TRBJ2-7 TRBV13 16 TGTGCCAGCAGCTCTCTTGCAGCGGGAACACCCTACGAGCAGTACTTC CASSSLAAGTPYEQYF
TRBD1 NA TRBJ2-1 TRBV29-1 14 TGCAGCGTGCCCGGGACAGGGAATTTATTGGAGCAGTTCTTC CSVPGTGNLLEQFF
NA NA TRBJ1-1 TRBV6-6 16 TGTGCCAGCAGTCTTACGGGGGTCAGGACGGGCACTGAAGCTTTCTTT CASSLTGVRTGTEAFF
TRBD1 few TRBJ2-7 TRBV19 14 TGTGCCAGTAGTATTGGGACAGGGGCCTACGAGCAGTACTTC CASSIGTGAYEQYF
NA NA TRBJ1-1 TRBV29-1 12 TGCAGCACCACCGGGTCCGGTAGTGGAGCTTTCTTT CSTTGSGSGAFF
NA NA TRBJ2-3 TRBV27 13 TGTGCCAGCAGTGTCATAGTAGCAGATACGCAGTATTTT CASSVIVADTQYF
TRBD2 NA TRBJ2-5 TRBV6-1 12 TGTGCCAGCAGTAGCGGGGGAGAGACCCAGTACTTC CASSSGGETQYF
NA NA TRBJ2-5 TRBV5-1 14 TGCGCCAGCAGCTTGGTTGGACAGCAAGAGACCCAGTACTTC CASSLVGQQETQYF
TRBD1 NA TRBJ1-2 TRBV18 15 TGTGCCAGCTCACCAACGTACAGGGGGCCGGATGGCTACACCTTC CASSPTYRGPDGYTF
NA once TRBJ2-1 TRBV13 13 TGTGCCAGCAGCTTAGTGGCTGACAATGAGCAGTTCTTC CASSLVADNEQFF
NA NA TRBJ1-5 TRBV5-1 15 TGCGCCAGCAGCTTGGCAGGTTATAGCAATCAGCCCCAGCATTTT CASSLAGYSNQPQHF
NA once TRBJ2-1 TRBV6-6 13 TGTGCCAGCAGTTACGCCAGGGTAGGTGAGCAGTTCTTC CASSYARVGEQFF
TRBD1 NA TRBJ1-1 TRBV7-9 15 TGTGCCAGCAGCCCGAAGGGACAGTCTACCACTGAAGCTTTCTTT CASSPKGQSTTEAFF
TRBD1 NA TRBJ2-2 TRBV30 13 TGTGCCTGGACGACAGGGGGTGGCGGGGAGCTGTTTTTT CAWTTGGGGELFF
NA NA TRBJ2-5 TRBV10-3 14 TGTGCCATCAGGAACACTAGCACCCAAGAGACCCAGTACTTC CAIRNTSTQETQYF
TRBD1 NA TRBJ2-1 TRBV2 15 TGTGCCAGCAGTCGACAGGGCCTAGCCTACAATGAGCAGTTCTTC CASSRQGLAYNEQFF
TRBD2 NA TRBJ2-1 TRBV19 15 TGTGCCAGTAGTCGGACTAGCGGGAGTCCGAATGAGCAGTTCTTC CASSRTSGSPNEQFF
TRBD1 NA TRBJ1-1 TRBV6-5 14 TGTGCCAGCAGTTCCCGCGGACAGGGGACTGAAGCTTTCTTT CASSSRGQGTEAFF
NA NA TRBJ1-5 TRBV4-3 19 TGCGCCAGCAGCCAACTACCCTTAGGGGGGAGGGAAAGGAGTCAGCCCCAGCATTTT CASSQLPLGGRERSQPQHF
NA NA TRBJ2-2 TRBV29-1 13 TGCAGCACGTACAGGGGGGGGACCGGGGAGCTGTTTTTT CSTYRGGTGELFF
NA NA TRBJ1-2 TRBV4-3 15 TGCGCCAGCAGCCAAGATTACCCAGGGGACTATGGCTACACCTTC CASSQDYPGDYGYTF
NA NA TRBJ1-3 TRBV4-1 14 TGCGCCAGCAGCCAGCCAGGGGTCCGAAACACCATATATTTT CASSQPGVRNTIYF
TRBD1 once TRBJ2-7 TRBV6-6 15 TGTGCCAGCAGGGAAGGACAGGGTTTATCCTACGAGCAGTACTTC CASREGQGLSYEQYF
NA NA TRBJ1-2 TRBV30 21 TGTGCCTGGGGTCCCCTATCCCCGCCGAGGGCGCAGCTTACCTTTAACTATGGCTACACCTTC CAWGPLSPPRAQLTFNYGYTF
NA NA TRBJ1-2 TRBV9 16 TGTGCCAGCAGCCTCATCCTCGACGGGGGATTTGAAGGCTACACCTTC CASSLILDGGFEGYTF